Listed here are 11 T cell receptor beta chains from one sample, sequenced in a study of control samples from healthy donors and cancer patients. Using immunoSEQ multiplex PCR, the repertoire was profiled, and TCRdb retains in-frame clones only, with some absent. The sample holds around 99,000 clones, approximately 90% seen once. The material sequenced was blood. Source of these receptors: a woman in her fifties or sixties in good health.

The CDR3 DNA reads as TGCGCCAGCAGCGCCGTACCCGGGACAGGGGGTGAGCAGTTCTTC. This encodes CASSAVPGTGGEQFF. The V and J genes are TRBV5-1 and TRBJ2-1, with 11 positions matching TRBD1. After removal of 4 bases from V and 9 bases from J, the junction contained 9 bases not matched to a gene. The CDR3 covers 15 residues. Germline-derived CDR1 and CDR2 are SGHRS and YFSETQ. The complete variable domain, with remaining parts taken from reference TRBV5-1 and TRBJ2-1, reads KAGVTQTPRYLIKTRGQQVTLSCSPISGHRSVSWYQQTPGQGLQFLFEYFSETQRNKGNFPGRFSGRQFSNSRSEMNVSTLELGDSALYLCASSAVPGTGGEQFFGPGTRLTVL.

The chain employs TRBV11-2 and TRBJ1-4; 7 bases match TRBD1. The CDR3 extends over 15 amino acids. Germline values: CDR1 SGHAT, CDR2 FQNNGV. With V trimmed by 1 base and J by 8 bases, 7 bases remained unmatched. The CDR3 DNA reads as TGTGCCAGCAGCTTAGCCCTGGGGACAGCGGAAAAACTGTTTTTT. Its translation: CASSLALGTAEKLFF. The full variable domain, its missing parts supplied by reference TRBV11-2 and TRBJ1-4, is EAGVAQSPRYKIIEKRQSVAFWCNPISGHATLYWYQQILGQGPKLLIQFQNNGVVDDSQLPKDRFSAERLKGVDSTLKIQPAKLEDSAVYLCASSLALGTAEKLFFGSGTQLSVL.

The V and J genes are TRBV7-9 and TRBJ1-1; D not certain. CDR1 is SEHNR and CDR2 is FQNEAQ in the germline V gene (reference sequence). Trimming removed 5 bases at V and 7 bases at J, with 14 bases between. This CDR3 comprises 13 residues. The CDR3 here is CASSPRESGEAFF. Written as DNA, the CDR3 is TGTGCCAGCAGCCCTCGAGAGTCGGGTGAAGCTTTCTTT.

The chain carries TRBV6-5 and TRBJ1-1; D perhaps matches TRBD1 (5 bases). CDR3 length: 13 amino acids. Germline CDR1 MNHEY, CDR2 SVGAGI. V lost 0 bases and J 11 bases, leaving 13 bases between the germline ends. CDR3 sequence: CASSYSKQGDAFF. In nucleotides, the CDR3 is TGTGCCAGCAGTTACTCAAAACAAGGGGATGCTTTCTTT.

The chain joins TRBV3-1 (or the pseudogene TRBV3-2) to TRBJ1-3; a weak D match, TRBD1 (5 bases). V lost 4 bases and J lost 3, with 10 bases in between. The CDR3 has 14 residues. Germline V gives CDR1 LGHDT, CDR2 YNNKEL (reference sequence). The chain's CDR3 is CASSPNGGGNTIYF. The CDR3 coding sequence is TGTGCCAGCAGCCCTAACGGGGGTGGAAACACCATATATTTT.

The genes are TRBV10-3 and TRBJ2-7; 8 bases line up with TRBD2. The junction had 4 bases not matched to a gene; V was cut back by 4 bases and J by 2 bases. The CDR3 runs 14 residues. Germline V gene lookup returns CDR1 ENHRY and CDR2 SYGVKD. CDR3 loop: CAISAGGGAYEQYV. Here the CDR3 DNA reads TGTGCCATCAGTGCGGGGGGGGGTGCCTACGAGCAGTACGTC.

This clone was seen only once. V and J are TRBV5-1 and TRBJ2-7; 8 bases map to TRBD2. J lost 3 bases, V lost 3 bases, and 17 bases had no gene match. Germline-derived CDR1 and CDR2 are SGHRS and YFSETQ. The CDR3 extends over 18 amino acids. CDR3 DNA: TGCGCCAGCAGCTGGGGAGGCTTGGGTAGCGGGACCGTCTACGAGCAGTACGTC. It yields the protein CASSWGGLGSGTVYEQYV.

This sequence joins TRBV30 and TRBJ1-2; no reliable D call. Germline-derived CDR1 and CDR2 are GTSNPN and SVGIG (reference sequence). The CDR3 sequence is 11 residues long. The V and J ends lost 5 bases and 1 base respectively, with 5 bases between them. As DNA, the CDR3 is TGTGCCTGGCAGAATAACTATGGCTACACCTTC. Amino acids: CAWQNNYGYTF.

The V gene is TRBV6-2 or TRBV6-3, the J gene TRBJ2-1, with TRBD2 as a possible D gene (5 bases). Trimming left V 6 bases short and J 11 bases short, with 8 bases between. Germline V gene sequence: CDR1 MNHEY, CDR2 SVGEGT. The CDR3 spans 10 residues. The DNA of the CDR3 is TGTGCCAGCAGCTCCGGGAAGCAGTTCTTC. Its protein is CASSSGKQFF.

This sequence joins TRBV3-1 (or the pseudogene TRBV3-2) and TRBJ2-5; D possibly corresponds to TRBD2 (5 bases). Deletions cut 5 bases from V and 6 bases from J, with 10 bases between. CDR3 size: 12 residues. In germline, CDR1 is LGHDT, CDR2 YNNKEL (reference sequence). CDR3 sequence: CASSFEGKTQYF. CDR3 nucleotides: TGTGCCAGCAGCTTCGAGGGAAAGACCCAGTACTTC.

V and J are TRBV4-3 and TRBJ1-2; D call uncertain. Germline CDR1 reads LGHNA; CDR2 reads YSLEER. The germline V and J ends were trimmed by 0 bases and 4 bases, with 12 bases remaining between them. The CDR3 runs 15 residues. The CDR3 DNA is TGCGCCAGCAGCCAAGAAGGAGCAAGCCCCTATGGCTACACCTTC. This translates into CASSQEGASPYGYTF.